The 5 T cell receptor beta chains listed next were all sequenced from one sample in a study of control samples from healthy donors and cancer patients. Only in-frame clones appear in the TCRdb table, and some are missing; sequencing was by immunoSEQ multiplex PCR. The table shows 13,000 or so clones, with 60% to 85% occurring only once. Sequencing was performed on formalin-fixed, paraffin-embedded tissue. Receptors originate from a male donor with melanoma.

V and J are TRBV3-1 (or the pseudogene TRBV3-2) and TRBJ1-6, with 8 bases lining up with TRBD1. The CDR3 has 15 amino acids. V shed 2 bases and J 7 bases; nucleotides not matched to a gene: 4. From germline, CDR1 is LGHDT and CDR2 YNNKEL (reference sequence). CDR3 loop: CASSQRDRPNSPLHF. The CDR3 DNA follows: TGTGCCAGCAGCCAACGGGACAGGCCGAATTCACCCCTCCACTTT.

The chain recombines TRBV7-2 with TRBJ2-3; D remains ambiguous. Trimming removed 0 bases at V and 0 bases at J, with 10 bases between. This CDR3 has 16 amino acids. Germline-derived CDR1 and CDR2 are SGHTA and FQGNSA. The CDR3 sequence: CASSLAQLSSTDTQYF. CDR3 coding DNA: TGTGCCAGCAGCTTAGCGCAACTGTCTAGCACAGATACGCAGTATTTT.

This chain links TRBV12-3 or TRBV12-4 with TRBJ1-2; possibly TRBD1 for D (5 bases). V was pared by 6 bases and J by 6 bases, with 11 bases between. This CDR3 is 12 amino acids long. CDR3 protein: CASRAGLNGYTF. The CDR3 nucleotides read TGTGCCAGCAGGGCAGGGTTAAATGGCTACACCTTC.

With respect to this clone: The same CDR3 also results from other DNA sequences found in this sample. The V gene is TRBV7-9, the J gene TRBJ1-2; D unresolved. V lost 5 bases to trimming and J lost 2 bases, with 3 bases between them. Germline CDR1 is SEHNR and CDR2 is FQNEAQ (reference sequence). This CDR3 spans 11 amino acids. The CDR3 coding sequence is TGTGCCAGCAGCCTAAACTATGGCTACACCTTC. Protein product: CASSLNYGYTF.

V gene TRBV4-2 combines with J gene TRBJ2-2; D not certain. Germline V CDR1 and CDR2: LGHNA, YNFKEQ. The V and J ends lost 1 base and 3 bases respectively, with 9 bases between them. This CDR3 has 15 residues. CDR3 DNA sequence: TGTGCCAGCAGCCAAGTTCAGACGGACACCGGGGAGCTGTTTTTT. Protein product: CASSQVQTDTGELFF.